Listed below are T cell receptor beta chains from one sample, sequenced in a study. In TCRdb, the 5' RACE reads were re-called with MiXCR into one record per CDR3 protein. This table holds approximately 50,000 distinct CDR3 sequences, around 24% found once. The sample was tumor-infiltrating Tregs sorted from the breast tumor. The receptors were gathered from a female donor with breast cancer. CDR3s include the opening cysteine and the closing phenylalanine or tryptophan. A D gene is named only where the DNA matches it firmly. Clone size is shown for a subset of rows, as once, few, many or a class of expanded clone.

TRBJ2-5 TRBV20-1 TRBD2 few TGCAGTGCTAGAGGTGACGAGCGGGGCTTCCAAGAGACCCAGTACTTC CSARGDERGFQETQYF
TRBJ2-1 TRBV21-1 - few TGTGCCAGCAGCCTCGACAGGCGTACGCTCAATGAGCAGTTCTTC CASSLDRRTLNEQFF
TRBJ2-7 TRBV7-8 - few TGTGCCAGCAGGTTGGCTAGCTTGCCCTACGAGCAGTACTTC CASRLASLPYEQYF
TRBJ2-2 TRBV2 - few TGTGCCAGCAGTGAAGCGCTCGGGACTCAGGAGGCGATACTAGGGCTGTTTTTT CASSEALGTQEAILGLFF
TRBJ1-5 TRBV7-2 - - TGTGCCAGCAGCTTATACGGGGGCAGGAACAATCAGCCCCAGCATTTT CASSLYGGRNNQPQHF
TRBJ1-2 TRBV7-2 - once TGTGCCAGCAGCTCCCCCCAAGGTTGGCAGCATTATGGCTACACCTTC CASSSPQGWQHYGYTF
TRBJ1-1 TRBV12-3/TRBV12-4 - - TGTGCCAGCAGTTTCTACCTCGGTAGGGACACTGAAGCTTTCTTT CASSFYLGRDTEAFF
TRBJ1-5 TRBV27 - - TGTGCCCGCGATCAGCCCCAGCATTTT CARDQPQHF
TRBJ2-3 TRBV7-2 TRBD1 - TGTGCCAGCAGCTGGACAGGGGCTAGCACAGATACGCAGTATTTT CASSWTGASTDTQYF
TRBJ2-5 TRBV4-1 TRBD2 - TGCGCCAACAGCCGGAAAACGACTAGCGCGAACTACCAAGAGACCCAGTACTTC CANSRKTTSANYQETQYF
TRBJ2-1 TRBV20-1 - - TGCAGTGCCAAGAATGGGCGGGTCCATGAGCAGTTCTTC CSAKNGRVHEQFF
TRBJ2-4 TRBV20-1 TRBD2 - TGCAGTGCTAGAGGCGGGGGTTCAGGAAACATCCAGTACTTC CSARGGGSGNIQYF
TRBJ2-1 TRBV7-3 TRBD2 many TGTGCCAGCAGCCCGACTAGCGGGATTGAGCAGTTCTTC CASSPTSGIEQFF
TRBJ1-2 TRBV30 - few TGTGCCTGGAGTGGACAGGCAGGTGGCTACACCTTC CAWSGQAGGYTF
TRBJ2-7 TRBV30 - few TGTGCCTGGAGTGTGAGCATTTACGAGCAGTACTTC CAWSVSIYEQYF
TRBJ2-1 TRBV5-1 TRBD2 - TGCGCCAGCAGCACCGGACTAGTCTACAATGAGCAGTTCTTC CASSTGLVYNEQFF
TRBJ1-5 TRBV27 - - TGTGCCAGCAGTCCAAAACGCCCAGGGGTGAGGAATCAGCCCCAGCATTTT CASSPKRPGVRNQPQHF
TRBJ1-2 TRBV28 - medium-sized TGTGCCAGCCGAACACTCGGGGTAGCTGGCTACACCTTC CASRTLGVAGYTF
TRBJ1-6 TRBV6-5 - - TGTGCCAGCGGTTACCGTTCCGGGACCGGTTATATGCCCCTCCACTTT CASGYRSGTGYMPLHF
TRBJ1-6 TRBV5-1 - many TGCGCCAGCAGCTTGGCCAGGGCGAATTCACCCCTCCACTTT CASSLARANSPLHF
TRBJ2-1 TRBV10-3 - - TGTGCCATCAGTGACTCGGGGTGGCCTCGCAATGAGCAGTTCTTC CAISDSGWPRNEQFF
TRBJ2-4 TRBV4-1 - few TGCGCCAGCAGCCAAGATCATCAGGGGGCCAAAAACATTCAGTACTTC CASSQDHQGAKNIQYF
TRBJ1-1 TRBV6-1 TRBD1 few TGTGCCAGCAGTGTCCCTCAGGGGGGGCTGAACACTGAAGCTTTCTTT CASSVPQGGLNTEAFF
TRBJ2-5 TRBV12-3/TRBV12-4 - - TGTGCCAGCAGTCCAAGTCGGAGCCTCCTCGAGACCCAGTACTTC CASSPSRSLLETQYF
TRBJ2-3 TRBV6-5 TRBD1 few TGTGCCAGCAGTTACGGACAGGGATTCCCAGATACGCAGTATTTT CASSYGQGFPDTQYF
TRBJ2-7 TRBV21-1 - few TGTGCCAGCAGCAAAGCGGACAGGGCGTCCTACGAGCAGTACTTC CASSKADRASYEQYF
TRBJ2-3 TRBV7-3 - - TGTGCCAGCAGCCCTATGACGGGCGGGATCGCAGATACGCAGTATTTT CASSPMTGGIADTQYF
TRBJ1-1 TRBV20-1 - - TGCAGTGCTAGTCGGGCCCTAGGTCGAACTGAAGCTTTCTTT CSASRALGRTEAFF
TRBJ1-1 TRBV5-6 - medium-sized TGTGCCAGCAGCTACGAAACAGGTAGCACTGAAGCTTTCTTT CASSYETGSTEAFF
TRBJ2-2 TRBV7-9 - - TGTGCCAGCAGCGTCGCAGGGGGGTACACCGGGGAGCTGTTTTTT CASSVAGGYTGELFF
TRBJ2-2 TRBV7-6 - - TGTGCCAGCAGTCAGCGGAACACCGGGGAGCTGTTTTTT CASSQRNTGELFF
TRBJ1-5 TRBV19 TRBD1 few TGTGCCAGTAGTCCCCAAGGGGGCGCGGGTCAGCCCCAGCATTTT CASSPQGGAGQPQHF
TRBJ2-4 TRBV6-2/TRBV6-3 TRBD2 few TGTGCCAGCAGTTCCGAGAAGCGGGGGCTAGCCAAAAACATTCAGTACTTC CASSSEKRGLAKNIQYF
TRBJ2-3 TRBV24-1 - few TGTGCCACCAGTGATTCCGACGTAAGCACAGATACGCGGTATTTT CATSDSDVSTDTRYF
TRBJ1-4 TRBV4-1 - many TGCGCCAGCAGCCTTGGGTATACTAATGAAAAACTGTTTTTT CASSLGYTNEKLFF
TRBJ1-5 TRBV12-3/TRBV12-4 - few TGTGCCAGCAGTCAATTAAGATGGGGTAACGATCAGCCCCAGCATTTT CASSQLRWGNDQPQHF
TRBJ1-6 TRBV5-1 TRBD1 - TGCGCCAGCAGCCCGGTTGACAGGGTGGTCGACTCACCCCTCCACTTT CASSPVDRVVDSPLHF
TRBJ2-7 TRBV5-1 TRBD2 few TGCGCCAGCAGCTTGGGCCCTAGCGGGGGCCCCTACGAGCAGTACTTC CASSLGPSGGPYEQYF
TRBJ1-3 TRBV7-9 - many TGTGCCAGCAGCTCGGGACGGAGCTCTGGAAACACCATATATTTT CASSSGRSSGNTIYF
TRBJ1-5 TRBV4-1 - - TGCGCCAGCAGCCAAGTGGGCGGGTCGCCCAATCAGCCCCAGCATTTT CASSQVGGSPNQPQHF
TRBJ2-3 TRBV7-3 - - TGTGCCAGCAGCTCCACCGCGACAGGCGCAGAAACGCAGTATTTT CASSSTATGAETQYF
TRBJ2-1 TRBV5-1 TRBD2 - TGCGCCAGCAGCTCCCTAGCGGGAGGGAATGAGCAGTTCTTC CASSSLAGGNEQFF
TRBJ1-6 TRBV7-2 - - TGTACCAGCAGCTTAGTGTTCGGGTCACCCCTCCACTTT CTSSLVFGSPLHF
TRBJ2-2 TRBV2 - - TGTGCCAGCCAGGGAACCGGGGAGCTGTTTTTT CASQGTGELFF
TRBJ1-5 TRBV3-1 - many TGTGCCAGCAGCCAAGACAGGACACTTCAGCCCCAGCATTTT CASSQDRTLQPQHF
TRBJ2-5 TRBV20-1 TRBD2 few TGCAGTGCTAGCGGACTAGTCGGAGAGACCCAGTACTTC CSASGLVGETQYF
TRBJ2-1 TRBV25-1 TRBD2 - TGTGCCAGCAGTGGTGGGGTTAGAGGCGGGAGTAACAATGAGCAGTTCTTC CASSGGVRGGSNNEQFF
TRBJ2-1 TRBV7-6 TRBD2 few TGTGCCAGCAGCTTAGTAGCGGGAGACTACAATGAGCAGTTCTTC CASSLVAGDYNEQFF
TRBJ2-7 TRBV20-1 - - TGCAGTGCTAGTCCAAAGGGACTCGCTTACTACGAGCAGAACTTC CSASPKGLAYYEQNF
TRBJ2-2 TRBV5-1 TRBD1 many TGCGCCAGCAGCTTCTCCGGACAGGGCATCGGGGAGCTGTTTTTT CASSFSGQGIGELFF
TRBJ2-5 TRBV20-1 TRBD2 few TGCAGTGCTATTTATCTAGCGGGTCCCGAGACCCAGTACTTC CSAIYLAGPETQYF
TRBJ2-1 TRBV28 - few TGTGCCAGCAGTTTGAACTCCTACAATGAGCAGTTCTTC CASSLNSYNEQFF